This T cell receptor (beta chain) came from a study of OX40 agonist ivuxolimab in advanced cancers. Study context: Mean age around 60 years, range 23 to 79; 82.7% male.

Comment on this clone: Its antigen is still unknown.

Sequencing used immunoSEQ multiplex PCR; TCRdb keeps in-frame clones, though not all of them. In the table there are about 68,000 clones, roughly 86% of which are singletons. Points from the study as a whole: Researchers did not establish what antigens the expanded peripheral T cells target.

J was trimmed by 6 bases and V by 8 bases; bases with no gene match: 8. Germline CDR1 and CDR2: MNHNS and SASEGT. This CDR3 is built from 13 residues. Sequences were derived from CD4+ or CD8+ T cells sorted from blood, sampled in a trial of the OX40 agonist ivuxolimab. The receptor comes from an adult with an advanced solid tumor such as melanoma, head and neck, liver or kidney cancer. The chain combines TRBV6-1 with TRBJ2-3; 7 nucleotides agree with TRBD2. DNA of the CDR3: TGTGCCAGCGAAAGGCGGGGAGGGGATACGCAGTATTTT. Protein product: CASERRGGDTQYF.